These T cell receptor beta chains were read from a single sample in a study of identical twins. TCRdb itself ran the 5' RACE reads through MiXCR, one entry per CDR3 protein. The sample has some 1,700,000 distinct CDR3 sequences; 32% are singletons. Sequencing input: cord blood. Receptors were obtained from a newborn girl in good health. Both conserved end residues are part of each CDR3. Each record gives: V gene, clone size, J gene, D gene, CDR3 protein, CDR3 DNA. The D gene is left open where the match is weak. Only part of the rows carry a size: once, few, many, or a class if the clone is expanded.

v_gene: TRBV20-1
abundance: NA
j_gene: TRBJ2-7
d_gene: TRBD1
CDR3aa: CSARGAGGLPSYEQYF
CDR3nt: TGCAGTGCTAGAGGGGCAGGGGGCTTACCGTCTTACGAGCAGTACTTC

v_gene: TRBV29-1
abundance: NA
j_gene: TRBJ1-6
d_gene: TRBD1
CDR3aa: CSARTGHGEGSPLHF
CDR3nt: TGCAGCGCACGGACAGGACATGGGGAAGGGTCACCCCTCCACTTT

v_gene: TRBV27
abundance: few
j_gene: TRBJ1-5
d_gene: TRBD1
CDR3aa: CASTSGGRQPQHF
CDR3nt: TGTGCCAGCACCTCAGGGGGCAGGCAGCCCCAGCATTTT

v_gene: TRBV7-2
abundance: NA
j_gene: TRBJ1-2
d_gene: TRBD1
CDR3aa: CASSLRDRTNYGYTF
CDR3nt: TGTGCCAGCAGCTTACGGGACAGGACAAACTATGGCTACACCTTC

v_gene: TRBV20-1
abundance: few
j_gene: TRBJ2-7
d_gene: TRBD2
CDR3aa: CSARPSGEYEQYF
CDR3nt: TGCAGTGCTAGGCCTAGCGGGGAATACGAGCAGTACTTC

v_gene: TRBV11-2
abundance: few
j_gene: TRBJ1-1
d_gene: NA
CDR3aa: CASSPGDHDTEVFF
CDR3nt: TGTGCCAGCAGCCCGGGAGATCATGACACTGAAGTTTTCTTT

v_gene: TRBV10-3
abundance: few
j_gene: TRBJ1-4
d_gene: TRBD1
CDR3aa: CAISTGTGEGKLFF
CDR3nt: TGTGCCATCAGTACCGGGACAGGGGAAGGAAAACTGTTTTTT

v_gene: TRBV15
abundance: NA
j_gene: TRBJ2-1
d_gene: TRBD2
CDR3aa: CATSSGRASYNEQFF
CDR3nt: TGTGCCACCAGCAGCGGGAGGGCCTCCTACAATGAGCAGTTCTTC

v_gene: TRBV20-1
abundance: few
j_gene: TRBJ1-2
d_gene: NA
CDR3aa: CTPSGSANYGYTF
CDR3nt: TGCACCCCTTCGGGGTCAGCTAACTATGGCTACACCTTC

v_gene: TRBV6-1
abundance: NA
j_gene: TRBJ1-1
d_gene: NA
CDR3aa: CASSGPLGTEAFF
CDR3nt: TGTGCCAGCAGTGGGCCCCTGGGCACTGAAGCTTTCTTT

v_gene: TRBV7-9
abundance: NA
j_gene: TRBJ1-4
d_gene: NA
CDR3aa: CASREEGNEKLFF
CDR3nt: TGTGCCAGCAGGGAAGAAGGAAATGAAAAACTGTTTTTT

v_gene: TRBV2
abundance: NA
j_gene: TRBJ2-5
d_gene: NA
CDR3aa: CASSERAPKTLQETQYF
CDR3nt: TGTGCCAGCAGTGAAAGGGCCCCGAAAACCCTACAAGAGACCCAGTACTTC

v_gene: TRBV11-2
abundance: NA
j_gene: TRBJ2-5
d_gene: TRBD1
CDR3aa: CASSLTGEIGTQYF
CDR3nt: TGTGCCAGCAGCTTAACAGGGGAAATTGGGACCCAGTACTTC

v_gene: TRBV12-3/TRBV12-4
abundance: NA
j_gene: TRBJ1-1
d_gene: NA
CDR3aa: CASSFGGQNTEAFF
CDR3nt: TGTGCCAGCAGTTTCGGGGGCCAGAACACTGAAGCTTTCTTT

v_gene: TRBV11-2
abundance: NA
j_gene: TRBJ1-1
d_gene: NA
CDR3aa: CASSLITGERWAEAFF
CDR3nt: TGTGCCAGCAGCTTAATTACGGGGGAGAGGTGGGCTGAAGCTTTCTTT

v_gene: TRBV2
abundance: NA
j_gene: TRBJ2-3
d_gene: TRBD2
CDR3aa: CASSSPGLAWGPHTQYF
CDR3nt: TGTGCCAGCAGCTCACCGGGACTAGCGTGGGGGCCGCATACGCAGTATTTT

v_gene: TRBV20-1
abundance: NA
j_gene: TRBJ1-6
d_gene: NA
CDR3aa: CSARLSGNSPLHF
CDR3nt: TGCAGTGCTAGACTATCAGGGAATTCACCCCTCCACTTT

v_gene: TRBV11-2
abundance: few
j_gene: TRBJ1-6
d_gene: NA
CDR3aa: CASSSAGLRSKNYNSPLHF
CDR3nt: TGTGCCAGCAGCTCGGCGGGGCTCCGCTCCAAGAACTATAATTCACCCCTCCACTTT

v_gene: TRBV27
abundance: NA
j_gene: TRBJ2-1
d_gene: TRBD2
CDR3aa: CASRPLAGPSYNEQFF
CDR3nt: TGTGCCAGCAGACCACTAGCGGGGCCCTCCTACAATGAGCAGTTCTTC

v_gene: TRBV6-5
abundance: once
j_gene: TRBJ1-1
d_gene: NA
CDR3aa: CASSYVGGMNTEAFF
CDR3nt: TGTGCCAGCAGTTACGTCGGGGGGATGAACACTGAAGCTTTCTTT

v_gene: TRBV20-1
abundance: NA
j_gene: TRBJ1-2
d_gene: NA
CDR3aa: CSAPPGGPRYGYTF
CDR3nt: TGCAGTGCCCCCCCCGGGGGCCCCCGCTATGGCTACACCTTC

v_gene: TRBV29-1
abundance: NA
j_gene: TRBJ2-3
d_gene: NA
CDR3aa: CITIPARGGDTQYF
CDR3nt: TGCATCACCATTCCCGCCAGGGGCGGGGATACGCAGTATTTT

v_gene: TRBV25-1
abundance: few
j_gene: TRBJ1-6
d_gene: NA
CDR3aa: CASSGSGGDSPLHF
CDR3nt: TGTGCCAGCAGTGGGAGTGGAGGGGATTCACCCCTCCACTTT

v_gene: TRBV25-1
abundance: NA
j_gene: TRBJ1-2
d_gene: TRBD1
CDR3aa: CASSDTGGWEGYTF
CDR3nt: TGTGCCAGCAGTGACACAGGGGGCTGGGAAGGCTACACCTTC

v_gene: TRBV12-3/TRBV12-4
abundance: NA
j_gene: TRBJ2-7
d_gene: TRBD1
CDR3aa: CASSFQTGVADEQYF
CDR3nt: TGTGCCAGCAGCTTCCAGACAGGGGTTGCAGACGAGCAGTACTTC

v_gene: TRBV7-9
abundance: NA
j_gene: TRBJ2-3
d_gene: TRBD2
CDR3aa: CASSWEGLTDTQYF
CDR3nt: TGTGCCAGCAGCTGGGAGGGTTTGACAGATACGCAGTATTTT

v_gene: TRBV25-1
abundance: few
j_gene: TRBJ2-3
d_gene: NA
CDR3aa: CASSEFLGPSGVTDTQYF
CDR3nt: TGTGCCAGCAGTGAATTCCTTGGTCCTAGTGGGGTCACAGATACGCAGTATTTT

v_gene: TRBV19
abundance: NA
j_gene: TRBJ2-3
d_gene: NA
CDR3aa: CASSTGDIDTQYF
CDR3nt: TGTGCCAGTAGTACCGGGGATATAGATACGCAGTATTTT

v_gene: TRBV14
abundance: NA
j_gene: TRBJ2-3
d_gene: NA
CDR3aa: CASSLNMGDTQYF
CDR3nt: TGTGCCAGCAGCCTGAACATGGGAGATACGCAGTATTTT